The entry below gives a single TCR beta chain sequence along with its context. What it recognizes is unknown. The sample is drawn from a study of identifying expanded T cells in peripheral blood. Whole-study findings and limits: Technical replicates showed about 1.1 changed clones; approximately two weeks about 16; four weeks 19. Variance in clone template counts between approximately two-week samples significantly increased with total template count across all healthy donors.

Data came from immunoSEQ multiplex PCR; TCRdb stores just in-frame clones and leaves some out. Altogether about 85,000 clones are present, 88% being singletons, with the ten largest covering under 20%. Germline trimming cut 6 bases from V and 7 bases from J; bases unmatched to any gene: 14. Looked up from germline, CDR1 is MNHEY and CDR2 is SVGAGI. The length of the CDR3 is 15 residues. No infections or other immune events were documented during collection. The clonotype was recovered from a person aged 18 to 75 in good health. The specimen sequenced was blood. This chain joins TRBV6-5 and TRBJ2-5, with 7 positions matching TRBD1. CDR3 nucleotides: TGTGCCAGCAGCTCCCCCTCGACAGGGTACGCGACCCAGTACTTC. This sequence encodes CASSSPSTGYATQYF.